This T cell receptor beta chain was recorded in a study of blood T cell repertoires in COVID-19. Study at large: The origin of the acute and convalescent COVID-19 samples was the United States, Italy and Spain. PBMCs, B-cell-depleted T cells, or T cells were the source of the cDNA or gDNA that made up the material.

V shed 0 bases and J 6 bases; nucleotides not matched to a gene: 4. Per germline, CDR1 GTSNPN and CDR2 SVGIG (reference sequence). The CDR3 is 14 residues long. Here immunoSEQ multiplex PCR was the method, and the copy in TCRdb shows in-frame clones only, minus some. This table holds 250,000 to 300,000 clones, around 83% found once. This sequence originates from a man in his late teens or twenties with active or convalescent COVID-19. The V gene is TRBV30, the J gene TRBJ1-5, with 8 bases lining up with TRBD1. Input material: peripheral blood. The CDR3 DNA follows: TGTGCCTGGAGTGTAGGACAGGGAGGTCAGCCCCAGCATTTT. Translated, it gives CAWSVGQGGQPQHF.